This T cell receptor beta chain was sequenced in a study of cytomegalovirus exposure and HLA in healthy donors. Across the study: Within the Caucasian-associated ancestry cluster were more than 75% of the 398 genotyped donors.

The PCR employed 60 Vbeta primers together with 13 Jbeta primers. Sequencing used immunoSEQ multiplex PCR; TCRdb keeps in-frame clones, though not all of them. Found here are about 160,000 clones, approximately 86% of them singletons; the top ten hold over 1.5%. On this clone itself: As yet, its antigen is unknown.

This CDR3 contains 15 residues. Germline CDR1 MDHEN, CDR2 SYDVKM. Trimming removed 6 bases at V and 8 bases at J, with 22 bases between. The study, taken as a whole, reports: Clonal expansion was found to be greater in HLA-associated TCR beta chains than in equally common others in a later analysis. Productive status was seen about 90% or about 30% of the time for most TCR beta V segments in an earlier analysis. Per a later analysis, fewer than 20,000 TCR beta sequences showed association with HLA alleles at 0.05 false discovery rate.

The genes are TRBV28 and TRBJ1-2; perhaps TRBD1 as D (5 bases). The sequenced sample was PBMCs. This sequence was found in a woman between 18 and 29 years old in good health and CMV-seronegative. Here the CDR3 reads CASSLDGGRAGGYTF. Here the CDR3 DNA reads TGTGCCAGCAGCCTTGATGGGGGGAGGGCGGGCGGCTACACCTTC.